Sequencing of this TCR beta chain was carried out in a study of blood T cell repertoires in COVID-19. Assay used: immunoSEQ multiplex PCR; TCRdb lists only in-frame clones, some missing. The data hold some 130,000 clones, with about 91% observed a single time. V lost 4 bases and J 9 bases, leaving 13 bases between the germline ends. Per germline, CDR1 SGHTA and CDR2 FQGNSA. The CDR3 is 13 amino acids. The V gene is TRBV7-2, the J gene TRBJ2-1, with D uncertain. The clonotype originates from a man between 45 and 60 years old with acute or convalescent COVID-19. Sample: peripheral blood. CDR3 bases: TGTGCCAGCAGCTCGATAGTCGGCGGTGAGCAGTTCTTC. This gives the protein CASSSIVGGEQFF.